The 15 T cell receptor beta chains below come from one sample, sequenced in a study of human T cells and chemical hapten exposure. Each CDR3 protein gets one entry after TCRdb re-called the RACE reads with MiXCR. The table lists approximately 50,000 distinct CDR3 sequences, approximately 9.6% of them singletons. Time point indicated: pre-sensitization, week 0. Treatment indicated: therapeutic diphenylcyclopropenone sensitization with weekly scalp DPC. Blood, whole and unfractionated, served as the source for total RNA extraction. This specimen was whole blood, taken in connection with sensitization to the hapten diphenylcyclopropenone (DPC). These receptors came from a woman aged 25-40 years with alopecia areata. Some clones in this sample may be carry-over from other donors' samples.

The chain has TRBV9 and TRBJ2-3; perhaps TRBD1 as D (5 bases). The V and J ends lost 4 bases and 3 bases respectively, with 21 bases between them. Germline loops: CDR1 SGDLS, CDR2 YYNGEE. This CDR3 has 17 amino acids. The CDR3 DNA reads TGTGCCAGCAGCCCTGCCACCTGGGGCGGCCAGACAGATACGCAGTATTTT. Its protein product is CASSPATWGGQTDTQYF.

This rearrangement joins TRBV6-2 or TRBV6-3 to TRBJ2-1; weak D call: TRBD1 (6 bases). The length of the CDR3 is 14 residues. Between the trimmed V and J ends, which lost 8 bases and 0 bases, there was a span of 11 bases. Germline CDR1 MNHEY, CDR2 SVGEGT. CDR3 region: CASRDKSSYNEQFF. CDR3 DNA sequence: TGTGCCAGCCGGGACAAGAGCTCCTACAATGAGCAGTTCTTC.

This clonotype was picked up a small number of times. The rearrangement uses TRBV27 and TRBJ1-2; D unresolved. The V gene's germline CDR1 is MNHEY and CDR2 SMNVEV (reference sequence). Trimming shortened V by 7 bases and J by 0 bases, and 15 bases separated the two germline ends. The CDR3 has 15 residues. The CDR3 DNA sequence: TGTGCCAGCACCCGGACGGTGGAAGCTAACTATGGCTACACCTTC. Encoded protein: CASTRTVEANYGYTF.

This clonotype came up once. CDR3 loop: CSARGSGATYEQYF. For the CDR3, the DNA is TGCAGTGCTAGAGGTTCAGGGGCCACCTACGAGCAGTACTTC. The chain recombines TRBV20-1 with TRBJ2-7; D might be TRBD1 (6 bases). The germline V gene has CDR1 DFQATT and CDR2 SNEGSKA (reference sequence). This CDR3 has 14 residues. V was shortened by 1 base and J by 2 bases, with 12 bases between the two germline ends.

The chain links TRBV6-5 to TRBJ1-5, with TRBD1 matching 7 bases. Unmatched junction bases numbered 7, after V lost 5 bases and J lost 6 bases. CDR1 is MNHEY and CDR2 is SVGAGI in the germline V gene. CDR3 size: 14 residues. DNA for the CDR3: TGTGCCAGCAGTCCCGACAGGGACGGTCAGCCCCAGCATTTT. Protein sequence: CASSPDRDGQPQHF.

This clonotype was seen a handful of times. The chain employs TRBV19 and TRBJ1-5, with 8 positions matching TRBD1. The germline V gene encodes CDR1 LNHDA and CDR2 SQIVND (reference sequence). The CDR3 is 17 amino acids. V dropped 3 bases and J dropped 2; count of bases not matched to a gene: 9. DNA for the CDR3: TGTGCCAGTAGTATTAAAACAGGGGGTAAGGGCAATCAGCCCCAGCATTTT. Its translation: CASSIKTGGKGNQPQHF.

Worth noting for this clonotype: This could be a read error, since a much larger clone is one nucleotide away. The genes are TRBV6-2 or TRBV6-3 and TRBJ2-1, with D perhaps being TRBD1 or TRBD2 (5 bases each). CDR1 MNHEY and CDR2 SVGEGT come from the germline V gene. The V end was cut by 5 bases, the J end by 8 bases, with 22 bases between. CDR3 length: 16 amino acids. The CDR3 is CASSRKPGRGFDEQFF. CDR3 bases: TGTGCCAGCAGTCGAAAACCGGGACGGGGTTTCGATGAGCAGTTCTTC.

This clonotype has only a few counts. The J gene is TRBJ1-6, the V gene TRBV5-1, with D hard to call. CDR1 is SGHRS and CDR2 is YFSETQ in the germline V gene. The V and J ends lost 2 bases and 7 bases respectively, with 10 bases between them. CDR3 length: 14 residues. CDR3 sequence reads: CASSLAGSNSPLHF. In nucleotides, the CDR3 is TGCGCCAGCAGCTTAGCGGGGAGCAATTCACCCCTCCACTTT.

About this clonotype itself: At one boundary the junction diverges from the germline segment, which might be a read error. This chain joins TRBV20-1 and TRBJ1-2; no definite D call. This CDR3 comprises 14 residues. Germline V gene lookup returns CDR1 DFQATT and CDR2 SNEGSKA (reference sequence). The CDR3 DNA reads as TGCAGTGCTGCAGGTGGGCTAGAGGGTTATGGCGACACCTTC. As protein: CSAAGGLEGYGDTF.

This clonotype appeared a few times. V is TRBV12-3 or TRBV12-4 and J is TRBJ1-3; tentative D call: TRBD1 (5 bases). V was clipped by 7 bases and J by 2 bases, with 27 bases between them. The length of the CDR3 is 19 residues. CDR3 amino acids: CASNFGGRLRGMAGNTIYF. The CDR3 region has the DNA TGTGCCAGCAATTTTGGGGGTCGGTTAAGGGGCATGGCTGGAAACACCATATATTTT.

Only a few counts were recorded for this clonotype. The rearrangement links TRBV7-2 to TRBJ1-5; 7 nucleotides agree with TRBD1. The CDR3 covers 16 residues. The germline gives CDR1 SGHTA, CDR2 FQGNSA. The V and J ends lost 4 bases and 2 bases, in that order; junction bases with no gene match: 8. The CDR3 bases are TGTGCCAGCAGCTCCGACAACACAGGGGGCAATCAGCCCCAGCATTTT. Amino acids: CASSSDNTGGNQPQHF.

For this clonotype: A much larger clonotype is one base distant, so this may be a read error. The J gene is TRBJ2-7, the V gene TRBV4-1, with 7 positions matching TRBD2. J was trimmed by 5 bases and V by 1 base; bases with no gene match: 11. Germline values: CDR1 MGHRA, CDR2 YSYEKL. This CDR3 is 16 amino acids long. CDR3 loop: CASSQVQRGKTDEQYF. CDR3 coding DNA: TGCGCCAGCAGCCAAGTCCAGCGGGGCAAGACCGACGAGCAGTACTTC.

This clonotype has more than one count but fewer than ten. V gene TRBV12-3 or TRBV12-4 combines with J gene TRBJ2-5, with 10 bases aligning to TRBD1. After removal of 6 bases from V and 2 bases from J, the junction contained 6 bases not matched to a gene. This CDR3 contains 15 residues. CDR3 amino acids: CASRTGTGDQETQYF. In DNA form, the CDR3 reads TGTGCCAGCAGAACCGGGACAGGGGATCAAGAGACCCAGTACTTC.

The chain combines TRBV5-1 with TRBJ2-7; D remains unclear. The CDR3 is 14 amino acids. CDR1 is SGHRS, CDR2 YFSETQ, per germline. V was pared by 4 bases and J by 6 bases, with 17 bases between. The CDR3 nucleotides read TGCGCCAGCAGCGGAGCCGCAGTCGGTCGCGAGCAGTACTTC. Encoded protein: CASSGAAVGREQYF. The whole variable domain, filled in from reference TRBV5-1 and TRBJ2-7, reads KAGVTQTPRYLIKTRGQQVTLSCSPISGHRSVSWYQQTPGQGLQFLFEYFSETQRNKGNFPGRFSGRQFSNSRSEMNVSTLELGDSALYLCASSGAAVGREQYFGPGTRLTVT.

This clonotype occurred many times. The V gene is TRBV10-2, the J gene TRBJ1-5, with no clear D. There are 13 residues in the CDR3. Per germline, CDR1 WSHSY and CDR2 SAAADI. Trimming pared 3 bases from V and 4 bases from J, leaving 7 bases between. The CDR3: CASSDGGNQPQHF. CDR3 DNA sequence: TGCGCCAGCAGTGATGGTGGGAATCAGCCCCAGCATTTT.